These 3 T cell receptor beta chains came from one sample sequenced in a study of cytomegalovirus exposure and HLA in healthy donors. Amplification used 60 Vbeta primers and 13 Jbeta primers. Sequencing used immunoSEQ multiplex PCR; TCRdb keeps in-frame clones, though not all of them. The table records around 150,000 clones, roughly 80% of them present only once. The sequencing input was PBMCs. The source of these receptors is a human donor in good health.

The count of this clone is one. The chain employs TRBV9 and TRBJ2-7, with TRBD1 matching over 9 bases. This CDR3 has 14 amino acids. V dropped 3 bases and J dropped 6; count of bases not matched to a gene: 7. Germline V gene sequence: CDR1 SGDLS, CDR2 YYNGEE. This chain's CDR3 is CASSAGQGSIEQYF. In DNA form, the CDR3 reads TGTGCCAGCAGCGCCGGACAGGGGTCCATCGAGCAGTACTTC.

In the case of this clone: This sequence may be a read error, since a much larger clone differs from it by one base. The chain employs TRBV7-6 and TRBJ2-3; TRBD2 aligns across 7 bases. The CDR3 totals 15 residues. Germline V gene sequence: CDR1 SGHVS, CDR2 FNYEAQ. Trimming at V came to 3 bases and at J to 1 base, leaving 4 bases not matched to a gene. This chain's CDR3 is CASSFGGGGTDTQYF. The CDR3 bases are TGTGCCAGCAGCTTTGGCGGGGGAGGCACAGATACGCAGTATTTT.

The chain employs TRBV6-1 and TRBJ2-5, with TRBD1 matching 10 bases. Germline CDR1 is MNHNS and CDR2 is SASEGT. Trimming took 7 bases from V and 5 from J; bases not matched to a gene: 7. CDR3 length: 14 amino acids. The CDR3 is CASIRKTGGETQYF. In nucleotides, the CDR3 is TGTGCCAGCATCCGAAAGACAGGGGGCGAGACCCAGTACTTC.